Presented here are 25 T cell receptor beta chains from one specimen sequenced in a study of CXCR3-negative and CXCR3-positive naive CD8 T cells (dated by TCRdb to between 2018 and 2021). The investigation overall reported the following: TRB CDR3s from CXCR3-positive naive cells showed higher hydrophobicity (lower Kidera factor 4), lower energy, and higher strength and volume indices than CXCR3-negative naive cells.

These receptors are not linked to any known antigen. The data were produced on a NextSeq 550. The Human TCR Profiling Kit (MiLaboratory) was used to prepare UMI-labeled 5' RACE TRB cDNA libraries. TCRdb reprocessed the raw reads; every CDR3 protein sequence is a single record, and DNA is not supplied. This sample's records show more than 75,000 distinct CDR3 sequences. Of the sample, approximately 0.67% is held by the ten largest clones. The material sequenced was naive CXCR3+ CD8+ T cells from blood. In the paper's terms, the cell subset or site label means: CD45RO-CCR7+CD27+CD95- naive CD8+ T cells expressing CXCR3 (TNR3+). The receptors originated from a human donor in good health. Some clones in this sample may be carry-over from other donors' samples.

The V gene is TRBV28, the J gene TRBJ2-1. The CDR3 extends over 14 amino acids. Germline CDR1 MDHEN, CDR2 SYDVKM. CDR3 in amino acids: CASSFSGSYTEQFF.

The chain combines TRBV29-1 with TRBJ1-2; the TRBD1 assignment by TCRdb is unverifiable without DNA. This CDR3 has 14 amino acids. Germline V CDR1 and CDR2: SQVTM, ANQGSEA. The CDR3: CSVDPQGGNYGYTF. Drawing the rest from reference TRBV29-1 and TRBJ1-2, the complete variable domain is SAVISQKPSRDICQRGTSLTIQCQVDSQVTMMFWYRQQPGQSLTLIATANQGSEATYESGFVIDKFPISRPNLTFSTLTVSNMSPEDSSIYLCSVDPQGGNYGYTFGSGTRLTVV.

J is TRBJ2-7 and V is TRBV28; with no DNA, the TCRdb D assignment of TRBD1 cannot be verified. The germline V gene encodes CDR1 MDHEN and CDR2 SYDVKM. CDR3 size: 14 residues. The CDR3 sequence is CASRETGPLSEQYF.

V usage is TRBV28 and J usage is TRBJ2-1; TCRdb calls TRBD2, which cannot be checked without DNA. Germline CDR1 and CDR2: MDHEN and SYDVKM. The CDR3 consists of 17 residues. CDR3 sequence: CASSLPAGGLPNDEQFF.

The J gene is TRBJ2-2, the V gene TRBV6-2 or TRBV6-3; TCRdb designates TRBD1, a call that cannot be tested without DNA. The CDR3 is 14 residues long. Germline assignment: CDR1 MNHEY and CDR2 SVGEGT. The CDR3 region is CASSPRGETGELFF.

This chain uses TRBV6-4 with TRBJ2-7; TCRdb returns TRBD1, unconfirmable since there is no DNA. CDR1 and CDR2 from the germline V gene are MRHNA and SNTAGT. There are 14 residues in the CDR3. The CDR3: CASGGFEGNYEQYF.

The rearrangement uses TRBV2 and TRBJ2-2; TCRdb indicates TRBD2, and absent DNA this call remains unverified. Germline V gene sequence: CDR1 SNHLY, CDR2 FYNNEI. The CDR3 is made up of 15 amino acids. CDR3 amino acids: CASGGVAGNTGELFF. The full variable domain, with the rest looked up from reference TRBV2 and TRBJ2-2, is EPEVTQTPSHQVTQMGQEVILRCVPISNHLYFYWYRQILGQKVEFLVSFYNNEISEKSEIFDDQFSVERPDGSNFTLKIRSTKLEDSAMYFCASGGVAGNTGELFFGEGSRLTVL.

The V gene is TRBV29-1, the J gene TRBJ2-7; TCRdb's D call, TRBD1, is unchecked because there is no DNA. The CDR3 has 13 residues. Germline V CDR1 and CDR2: SQVTM, ANQGSEA. The CDR3 region is CSVGDRNSYEQYF.

The V call is TRBV29-1, the J call TRBJ2-7; TCRdb's D call of TRBD2 is untestable without DNA. Germline CDR1 and CDR2: SQVTM and ANQGSEA. The CDR3 runs to 11 residues. Here the CDR3 reads CSAGGDYEQYF.

This chain joins TRBV6-5 and TRBJ1-2; lacking DNA, the TRBD1 call made by TCRdb goes unchecked. The CDR3 totals 15 residues. Looked up from germline, CDR1 is MNHEY and CDR2 is SVGAGI. The chain's CDR3 is CASSYSKSGGYGYTF.

The rearrangement joins TRBV7-9 to TRBJ2-1; TCRdb selects TRBD2, and the lack of DNA leaves this call unchecked. The CDR3 extends over 16 amino acids. Per germline, CDR1 SEHNR and CDR2 FQNEAQ (reference sequence). This CDR3 reads CASSLEGLVSPGEQFF.

The chain's CDR3 is CASSASGDTGELFF. The V and J genes are TRBV6-4 and TRBJ2-2; absent DNA, TCRdb's TRBD1 call cannot be checked. Germline CDR1 and CDR2: MRHNA and SNTAGT. This CDR3 has 14 amino acids.

The chain links TRBV12-3 or TRBV12-4 to TRBJ2-6. The CDR3 loop spans 13 amino acids. CDR3 protein: CASSWAGANVLTF.

The V call is TRBV19, the J call TRBJ2-7. The V gene's germline CDR1 is LNHDA and CDR2 SQIVND (reference sequence). The CDR3 sequence is 14 residues long. The CDR3 reads CASSIGASNYEQYF.

This chain joins TRBV5-1 and TRBJ2-1; as DNA is missing, the TRBD1 call by TCRdb cannot be tested. CDR3 length: 16 residues. Germline CDR1 reads SGHRS; CDR2 reads YFSETQ. CDR3 protein: CASSSYGTEKYNEQFF.

V usage is TRBV4-2 and J usage is TRBJ2-7; lacking DNA, the TRBD2 call made by TCRdb goes unchecked. Germline CDR1 is LGHNA and CDR2 is YNFKEQ. The CDR3 consists of 14 residues. The CDR3 region is CASSPEGNVYEQYF.

The V and J genes are TRBV10-1 and TRBJ2-1. The CDR3 runs 14 residues. CDR1 WNHNN and CDR2 SYGVQD come from the germline V gene (reference sequence). The CDR3 is CASSDYLSYNEQFF.

Here the CDR3 reads CASSQGVGGNEQFF. The chain is built from TRBV4-2 and TRBJ2-1; TCRdb's assignment of TRBD2 cannot be checked, as there is no DNA. The V gene's germline CDR1 is LGHNA and CDR2 YNFKEQ. The CDR3 totals 14 residues.

The chain links TRBV19 to TRBJ2-5; there is no DNA to check the TCRdb D call of TRBD1. The CDR3 is made up of 12 amino acids. The germline V gene has CDR1 LNHDA and CDR2 SQIVND (reference sequence). The CDR3 protein is CASSMSGNRQYF.

The rearrangement uses TRBV19 and TRBJ2-1. The CDR3 covers 13 residues. The germline V gene has CDR1 LNHDA and CDR2 SQIVND (reference sequence). CDR3 protein: CASSTSDINEQFF.

The chain has TRBV4-3 and TRBJ1-2; TCRdb proposes TRBD1, but this gene call is untestable without DNA. This CDR3 is built from 15 residues. CDR1 is LGHNA, CDR2 YSLEER, per germline. The CDR3 loop reads CASSQDSGTIYGYTF.

The chain couples TRBV27 to TRBJ2-1. The CDR3 contains 11 residues. Per germline, CDR1 MNHEY and CDR2 SMNVEV (reference sequence). The CDR3 spells CASSTQNEQFF.

This chain connects TRBV27 to TRBJ2-3; checking the TCRdb D call of TRBD2 is not possible without DNA. Germline CDR1 is MNHEY and CDR2 is SMNVEV (reference sequence). The CDR3 extends over 14 amino acids. The CDR3: CACGLAGPTDTQYF.

The V call is TRBV2, the J call TRBJ1-2; the D call of TRBD1 rests on TCRdb alone, since no DNA is present to check it. CDR1 is SNHLY, CDR2 FYNNEI, per germline. There are 15 residues in the CDR3. The chain's CDR3 is CASSEDFGAGDGYTF.

This chain uses TRBV5-1 with TRBJ2-7; TCRdb designates TRBD2, a call that cannot be tested without DNA. This CDR3 spans 15 amino acids. Germline V gives CDR1 SGHRS, CDR2 YFSETQ. This chain's CDR3 is CASSLEGGTFYEQYF.